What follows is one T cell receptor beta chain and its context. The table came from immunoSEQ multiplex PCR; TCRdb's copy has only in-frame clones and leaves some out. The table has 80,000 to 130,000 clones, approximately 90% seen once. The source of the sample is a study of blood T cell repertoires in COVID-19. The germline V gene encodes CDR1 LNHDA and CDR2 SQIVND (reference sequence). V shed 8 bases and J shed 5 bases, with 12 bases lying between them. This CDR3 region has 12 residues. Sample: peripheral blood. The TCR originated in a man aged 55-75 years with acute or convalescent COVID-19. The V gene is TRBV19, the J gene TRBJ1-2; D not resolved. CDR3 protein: CASGTDPYGYTF. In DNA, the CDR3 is TGTGCCAGTGGCACCGATCCTTATGGCTACACCTTC. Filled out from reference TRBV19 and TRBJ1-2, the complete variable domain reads DGGITQSPKYLFRKEGQNVTLSCEQNLNHDAMYWYRQDPGQGLRLIYYSQIVNDFQKGDIAEGYSVSREKKESFPLTVTSAQKNPTAFYLCASGTDPYGYTFGSGTRLTVV.